This T cell receptor beta chain was recorded in a study of blood T cell repertoires in COVID-19. V was clipped by 5 bases and J by 1 base, with 9 bases between them. The germline V gene has CDR1 MNHEY and CDR2 SMNVEV (reference sequence). The CDR3 spans 13 residues. In the source study's methods: For nucleated cells, counts were estimated from reference gene primer amplification. Data came from immunoSEQ multiplex PCR; TCRdb stores just in-frame clones and leaves some out. V and J calls and clone size follow that table, whereas D and trimming were derived from the DNA. The repertoire holds around 270,000 clones, 80% to 90% seen once, with 2.5% to 3.5% in the top ten. Participants came from some 23 US areas, aged about 18 to 100 years. Participants were placed into cohorts based on the clinical history they reported.

This chain joins TRBV27 and TRBJ2-7; tentative D call: TRBD2 (6 bases). This clonotype originated in a woman aged 40 to 50 who had been exposed to COVID-19. Specimen: PBMCs or T cells enriched from blood (not recorded which). The CDR3 loop reads CASSVRGSYEQYF. The CDR3 bases are TGTGCCAGCAGTGTCCGGGGGTCCTACGAGCAGTACTTC.